This TCR beta chain originates from a study of T cell responses to AZD1222 COVID-19 vaccine. Note on this clone: No antigen is known for it.

Assay: immunoSEQ multiplex PCR; the TCRdb copy retains only in-frame clones and omits some. The sample records more than 100,000 clones, approximately 93% being singletons. Study findings and constraints: Dominant CD4 TCR responses targeted spike regions 160-218 and 743-854. Possibly, clonal diversity was underestimated; donors were largely white British and included more females.

Germline CDR1 GTSNPN, CDR2 SVGIG (reference sequence). V was shortened by 0 bases and J by 3 bases, with 11 bases between the two germline ends. This CDR3 is 15 amino acids long. This receptor was obtained from an adult in good health. This specimen was peripheral blood, taken on day 0 of AZD1222 vaccination. The chain has TRBV30 and TRBJ1-4; no definite D call. CDR3: CAWSVSPESNEKLFF. The CDR3 bases are TGTGCCTGGAGTGTAAGCCCGGAATCTAATGAAAAACTGTTTTTT.